These 24 T cell receptor beta chains were sequenced from one sample in a study of breast tumors, draining lymph nodes, adjacent tissues. Samples came from axillary lymph nodes draining the breast cancer. One entry per CDR3 protein results from TCRdb running MiXCR on the multiplex PCR reads. The sample gives around 150,000 distinct CDR3 sequences, 20% to 25% of which show up once; just over 2.5% is in the top ten. Sequences were obtained from axillary lymph node tissue. The source is a female donor with breast cancer. Some clones in this sample may be carry-over from other donors' samples.

About this clonotype itself: A much larger clone sits a single nucleotide away, making a read error possible. This chain uses TRBV6-1 with TRBJ2-7; maybe TRBD2 (6 bases). The CDR3 covers 15 residues. Germline CDR1 MNHNS, CDR2 SASEGT. V was shortened by 4 bases and J by 1 base, with 14 bases between the two germline ends. The CDR3 sequence: CASSAIRTTSYEQYF. Here the CDR3 DNA reads TGTGCCAGCAGTGCAATTAGGACTACATCCTACGAGCAGTACTTC.

The V call is TRBV28, the J call TRBJ2-2, with D possibly TRBD2 on 6 matching bases. V lost 2 bases and J lost 1, with 14 bases in between. Germline CDR1 is MDHEN and CDR2 is SYDVKM. There are 17 residues in the CDR3. As DNA, the CDR3 is TGTGCCAGCAGTTTACATCGGGGGATAGGGAACACCGGGGAGCTGTTTTTT. Translated, it gives CASSLHRGIGNTGELFF.

In regard to this clonotype: A much larger clone differs from this one at a single base, so this may be a read error. The chain joins TRBV12-3 or TRBV12-4 to TRBJ2-3; no clear D gene. There are 15 residues in the CDR3. The CDR3 loop is CASSLSVANTDAQYF. CDR3 DNA: TGTGCCAGCAGTTTATCGGTAGCTAACACAGATGCGCAGTATTTT.

This clonotype appeared many times. The chain uses TRBV7-2 and TRBJ2-5; unclear D gene. V was cut by 1 base and J by 5 bases, with 11 bases left in between. CDR1 and CDR2 (germline): SGHTA, FQGNSA. There are 14 residues in the CDR3. The CDR3 DNA reads TGTGCCAGCAGCTTAGGATTGAGTACCGAGACCCAGTACTTC. Its translation: CASSLGLSTETQYF. Full variable domain (remainder filled in from reference TRBV7-2 and TRBJ2-5): GAGVSQSPSNKVTEKGKDVELRCDPISGHTALYWYRQSLGQGLEFLIYFQGNSAPDKSGLPSDRFSAERTGGSVSTLTIQRTQQEDSAVYLCASSLGLSTETQYFGPGTRLLVL.

V usage is TRBV5-4 and J usage is TRBJ2-1, with D tentatively TRBD2 (6 bases). Per germline, CDR1 SGHNT and CDR2 YYREEE (reference sequence). With 2 bases removed from V and 4 bases from J, the gap between germline ends came to 13 bases. The CDR3 extends over 15 amino acids. The CDR3 region is CASSFDAGRYNEQFF. The DNA for the CDR3 is TGTGCCAGCAGCTTTGACGCGGGGAGATACAATGAGCAGTTCTTC.

This clonotype was seen repeatedly, ten times or more. This chain joins TRBV5-1 and TRBJ2-1; 7 nucleotides agree with TRBD2. V lost 0 bases, J lost 6 bases, and 6 bases stayed unmatched. Germline V gives CDR1 SGHRS, CDR2 YFSETQ. This CDR3 is 15 amino acids long. The CDR3 protein is CASSLDRAGVNEQFF. The CDR3 bases are TGCGCCAGCAGCTTGGATCGGGCGGGAGTCAATGAGCAGTTCTTC.

This clonotype was counted at least ten times. V and J are TRBV20-1 and TRBJ1-5; possible D gene TRBD1, 6 bases. This CDR3 contains 14 residues. V shed 1 base and J shed 1 base, with 8 bases lying between them. Germline loops: CDR1 DFQATT, CDR2 SNEGSKA (reference sequence). In DNA form, the CDR3 reads TGCAGTGCTAGAGGGGGGGCGAGCAATCAGCCCCAGCATTTT. Encoded protein: CSARGGASNQPQHF.

This clonotype occurred many times. The chain employs TRBV7-2 and TRBJ2-7, with D maybe TRBD1 (6 bases). The germline CDR1 and CDR2 sequences are SGHTA and FQGNSA. V was trimmed by 3 bases and J by 0 bases, leaving 12 bases between them. The CDR3 extends over 15 amino acids. CDR3 nucleotide sequence: TGTGCCAGCAGCTTGAGACAGGATAGCTCCTACGAGCAGTACTTC. This sequence encodes CASSLRQDSSYEQYF.

This clonotype was seen repeatedly, ten times or more. The chain has TRBV2 and TRBJ2-2; tentative D call: TRBD2 (6 bases). Germline V gives CDR1 SNHLY, CDR2 FYNNEI. The ends were cut back, 6 bases at V and 3 bases at J, with 14 bases in the middle. The CDR3 runs to 15 residues. In nucleotides, the CDR3 is TGTGCCAGCAGCCTGACTAGATTCGACACCGGGGAGCTGTTTTTT. Protein sequence: CASSLTRFDTGELFF. The full variable domain, completed using reference TRBV2 and TRBJ2-2, is EPEVTQTPSHQVTQMGQEVILRCVPISNHLYFYWYRQILGQKVEFLVSFYNNEISEKSEIFDDQFSVERPDGSNFTLKIRSTKLEDSAMYFCASSLTRFDTGELFFGEGSRLTVL.

The CDR3 nucleotides read TGTGCCAGCAGTCAGGGGGGAGGCCACACCTTC. It specifies CASSQGGGHTF. The chain has TRBV27 and TRBJ1-2; 7 bases fit TRBD1. The CDR3 extends over 11 amino acids. The trim removed 5 bases at V and 12 bases at J, leaving 6 bases unmatched. Germline CDR1 is MNHEY and CDR2 is SMNVEV (reference sequence).

The table lists this clonotype with many counts. The J gene is TRBJ2-2, the V gene TRBV20-1, with TRBD1 matching over 9 bases. The V gene end was trimmed by 5 bases and the J gene end by 5 bases; junction bases not matched to a gene: 3. Germline values: CDR1 DFQATT, CDR2 SNEGSKA (reference sequence). This CDR3 is built from 13 residues. CDR3 in DNA: TGCAGTGCTGAGGACAGGGGAACCGGGGAGCTGTTTTTT. Its protein product is CSAEDRGTGELFF.

The rearrangement links TRBV5-6 to TRBJ2-5; 11 bases are a match to TRBD2. J gave up 2 bases and V 2 bases, and 11 bases lay outside the gene matches. The CDR3 sequence is 18 residues long. The germline V gene has CDR1 SGHDT and CDR2 YYEEEE. The CDR3 DNA reads TGTGCCAGCAGCTTTGGTTACGGGACTAGCGGACCACAAGAGACCCAGTACTTC. This gives the protein CASSFGYGTSGPQETQYF.

This clonotype appeared many times. The J gene is TRBJ2-1, the V gene TRBV5-4; 8 bases fit TRBD2. Trimming removed 5 bases from V and 8 bases from J; junction bases left unmatched: 12. Germline V gene sequence: CDR1 SGHNT, CDR2 YYREEE (reference sequence). CDR3 length: 15 residues. The CDR3: CASSRTLAELDEQFF. CDR3 bases: TGTGCCAGCAGTCGAACACTAGCGGAGCTAGATGAGCAGTTCTTC.

This clonotype came up many times. The DNA is left out, because the CDR3 cannot be placed on it with certainty; the CDR3 is given as TCRdb lists it. The chain joins TRBV19 to TRBJ2-3; the table's D call, TRBD1, has no DNA check behind it. The CDR3 is 17 amino acids in total, end residues counted. Germline V CDR1 and CDR2: LNHDA, SQIVND (reference sequence). CDR3 loop: CASSTSGQGLASTTQYF.

With regard to this clonotype: A much larger clone lies a single base off, so this may be a read error. The chain employs TRBV19 and TRBJ2-3, with TRBD1 matching over 7 bases. The J call is uncertain, as TRBJ1-5 better fits the DNA end. The CDR3 spans 16 residues. Germline V gene data show CDR1 as LNHDA and CDR2 as SQIVND (reference sequence). In DNA form, the CDR3 reads TGTGCCAGTAGTTATCTCACTGGGGCCGGGACAGATACGCAGCATTTT. Translating it yields CASSYLTGAGTDTQHF.

This clonotype was counted at least ten times. The chain carries TRBV10-3 and TRBJ2-1; TRBD2 agrees at 8 bases. The junction had 12 bases not matched to a gene; V was cut back by 10 bases and J by 10 bases. The CDR3 extends over 13 amino acids. Germline CDR1 and CDR2: ENHRY and SYGVKD. The CDR3 DNA is TGTGCCAGCCGTGGCGGGGGGCCCTCGGAGCAGTTCTTC. Amino acid sequence: CASRGGGPSEQFF.

Details on this clonotype: This could be a read error, since a much larger clone is one nucleotide away. This likely comes from a read error, as the CDR3 has no conserved phenylalanine or tryptophan at its end. The rearrangement links TRBV7-7 to TRBJ2-3, with 10 bases fitting TRBD2. The length of the CDR3 is 16 residues. Germline V gives CDR1 SSHAT, CDR2 FNYEAQ (reference sequence). CDR3 residues: CASSLGLAGAMDTQYL. The CDR3 bases are TGTGCTAGCAGCTTAGGTCTAGCGGGAGCGATGGATACGCAGTATCTT.

This clonotype was seen at least ten times. This chain joins TRBV2 and TRBJ1-5, with 11 bases fitting TRBD1. With V trimmed by 4 bases and J by 6 bases, 5 bases remained unmatched. This CDR3 is built from 15 residues. Germline values: CDR1 SNHLY, CDR2 FYNNEI. The CDR3 bases are TGTGCCAGCAGTGGGACAGGGGGCTTGGGTCAGCCCCAGCATTTT. Translated: CASSGTGGLGQPQHF.

The V gene is TRBV11-2, the J gene TRBJ2-4; weak D call: TRBD1 (8 bases). The V gene's germline CDR1 is SGHAT and CDR2 FQNNGV. The CDR3 has 15 residues. V was shortened by 5 bases and J by 7 bases, with 18 bases between the two germline ends. CDR3 sequence reads: CASSTDYRGGNIQYF. CDR3 nucleotide sequence: TGTGCCAGCAGCACAGACTACAGGGGGGGCAACATTCAGTACTTC.

This clonotype has at least ten counts. The chain uses TRBV5-5 and TRBJ2-1, with 9 bases identical to TRBD2. This CDR3 is 16 amino acids long. V lost 3 bases and J lost 8; bases outside the gene matches: 12. Per the germline V gene, CDR1 is SGHKS and CDR2 is YYEKEE (reference sequence). Here the CDR3 DNA reads TGTGCCAGCAGCTCCCAGTGGCTAGCGGGAAGAGATGAGCAGTTCTTC. Its translation: CASSSQWLAGRDEQFF.

The chain uses TRBV20-1 and TRBJ2-4; D may match TRBD1 or TRBD2 (5 bases each). CDR1 is DFQATT and CDR2 is SNEGSKA in the germline V gene (reference sequence). The CDR3 loop spans 15 amino acids. The V and J ends lost 3 bases and 6 bases respectively, with 18 bases between them. This CDR3 reads CSASGPRGSRNIQYF. In DNA form, the CDR3 reads TGCAGTGCTAGTGGGCCGAGGGGTAGCAGAAACATTCAGTACTTC.

This clonotype was recorded many times. The J gene is TRBJ2-5, the V gene TRBV7-8; the match to TRBD2 covers 9 bases. The CDR3 spans 16 residues. The germline V gene encodes CDR1 SGHVS and CDR2 FQNEAQ. V lost 5 bases to trimming and J lost 4 bases; unmatched junction nucleotides: 11. The CDR3 bases are TGTGCCAGCAGCCCCGTAGGCGGGAGGGATGGAGAGACCCAGTACTTC. This codes for CASSPVGGRDGETQYF.

Details on this clonotype: This may stem from a read error, because a much larger clone lies one nucleotide away. The chain has TRBV11-2 and TRBJ2-5, with 7 bases aligning to TRBD2. Per germline, CDR1 SGHAT and CDR2 FQNNGV. The CDR3 is 14 amino acids. The chain's CDR3 is CAGSLTSAKETQYF. CDR3 DNA sequence: TGTGCCGGCAGCCTAACTAGCGCCAAAGAGACCCAGTACTTC.

This clonotype was counted at least ten times. J is TRBJ1-5 and V is TRBV7-2; D is possibly TRBD1 (5 bases). This CDR3 is 14 amino acids long. Trimming pared 4 bases from V and 2 bases from J, leaving 9 bases between. The germline gives CDR1 SGHTA, CDR2 FQGNSA. The chain's CDR3 is CASSSGTGNQPQHF. CDR3 bases: TGTGCCAGCAGCTCCGGGACTGGCAATCAGCCCCAGCATTTT.